This record concerns one TCR beta chain sequence. Its antigen has not been determined. The sample holds no much larger clone one base away, and base qualities are not on file. These data are taken from a study of blood T cell repertoires in COVID-19 (TCRdb year 2020). Study-wide context: Samples covering the acute and convalescent phases of COVID-19 were provided by collaborators in the United States, Italy and Spain. The repertoires were made available in a free public database intended to serve as a resource for research on the immune response to SARS-CoV-2. A de-identified subject ID, COVID-19 status, age in years and sex were almost always included in the sample metadata. The dataset comprised deeply sampled blood TCRbeta repertoires from subjects exposed to, actively infected with, or recovered from COVID-19. The prospective study material was composed of cDNA or gDNA derived from T cells, B-cell-depleted T cells, or PBMCs. Where available, HLA class I and class II types were taken from metadata supplied by the sample provider and were not determined by assay-based typing. Samples were obtained from the ongoing ImmuneRACE study (first 160 participants) and from approximately 1,200 subjects provided by 6 global collaborators. Findings and caveats that apply to the study as a whole: How much clinical and demographic metadata was included differed by source and by participant, and the metadata was provided uncurated.

V sheds 3 bases and J sheds 4 bases, leaving 18 bases between their ends. The CDR3 contains 15 residues, cysteine and phenylalanine counted. Just CDR3 DNA is preserved here, 45 bases in frame from base 1. The germline V gene (reference sequence) yields DFQATT for CDR1 and SNEGSKA for CDR2. The immunoSEQ Assay, a bias-controlled multiplex PCR, was used to amplify TCRbeta CDR3 regions from genomic DNA. The paper's data handling went like this. Nucleated cell counts per sample were estimated from amplification of reference gene primers within the assay. To quantify the absolute abundance of each unique TCRbeta CDR3 rearrangement, sequence reads were collapsed and filtered. For each sample, productive Simpson clonality was calculated as the square root of Simpson's diversity index over productive rearrangements. The source is immuneACCESS, and TCRdb retained only in-frame sequences with V and J called. Part of the clones is not carried over; for the studies checked, unresolved V genes explain less than half of this, and the remainder is unexplained. The V and J calls and clone size come from that table; D and trimming were worked out from the DNA. The sample profile shows approximately 220,000 clones; less than 90% of them were found once. 2.2% of the sample comes from the top ten.

The collaborating institutions used their own protocols to collect whole blood in K2EDTA tubes. For TCRbeta analysis, collaborators shipped samples as frozen whole blood, isolated PBMCs, or DNA extracted from either of those sample types. Sequenced sample: peripheral blood. This TCR came from a woman in her 50s with acute or convalescent COVID-19. Here the chain combines TRBV20-1 and TRBJ1-2, and possibly TRBD1, on 5 matching bases. The encoded CDR3 is CSASSPTEESYGYTF. Read as DNA, the sequence is TGCAGTGCTAGTTCTCCGACAGAGGAGTCCTATGGCTACACCTTC.